This TCR beta chain was obtained from a study of beta chain features in type 1 diabetes (dated 2018 in TCRdb). As for the study more broadly: Mean age, gender distribution, total cell number and subset yield did not differ between patients and healthy donors. Naive and central memory subsets were obtained from all 30 or so donors, but regulatory and stem cell-like memory subsets were isolated from only 8 patients and roughly 8 healthy donors. The study compared TCRB repertoires of sorted circulating CD4+ T cell subsets between recently diagnosed type 1 diabetes patients and matched healthy donors. A total of roughly 110 million sorted cells were examined across all samples, and the number of cells per subset was strongly correlated with RNA yield. Paper-wide results and their limitations: Because small numbers of individuals were included in the HLA sub-analyses, any influence of HLA type on TCRB rearrangement was left unresolved. In all four CD4+ subsets, TCRB CDR3 length was moderately but significantly shorter in type 1 diabetes patients. Shorter templates might have been favored by PCR, but patient and control samples were amplified and corrected together, so both groups would have been affected equally by any skew. Fewer insertions and more nucleotide deletions at VDJ recombination sites were observed in patients with type 1 diabetes, implying thymic rearrangement abnormalities. The naive, central memory and regulatory TCRB repertoires appeared to resemble one another more closely among patients than among healthy donors. Because cDNA was sequenced instead of genomic DNA, activated cells with high expression could be over-represented, although the groups did not differ in activation or CD3 levels.

Each donor gave one peripheral blood draw, averaging approximately 110 mL, which was collected into heparinised tubes. A BD FACSAria II was used to sort naive, central memory, regulatory and stem cell-like memory CD4+ T cells with a panel that included CD45RO, CCR7, CD25, CD127, CD95 and CD27. A purity above 95% was achieved for all sorted populations. PBMCs were isolated right away by Lymphoprep density gradient centrifugation and were stained directly, without culture. To minimize batch effects, samples were stained and sorted in pairs, one healthy donor with one patient per experiment. This clone has just a few counts. No cognate antigen has been identified for it. There are no base qualities to consult, and no much larger clone falls within one base. The same CDR3 also results from other DNA sequences found in this sample. CDR1 and CDR2, per the germline V gene, are SQVTM and ANQGSEA. Inclusive of the bounding cysteine and phenylalanine, the CDR3 is 14 residues long. CDR3 DNA is the only sequence kept; it has 42 bases, read in frame from the first base. Trimming takes 1 base from V and 0 bases from J, and the germline ends sit 6 bases apart.

All of the isolated RNA was reverse transcribed with the High Capacity cDNA Reverse Transcription Kit, so expressed TCRB transcripts were sequenced. Deep immunoSEQ sequencing was performed on naive, central memory and regulatory T cell samples, with an average of around 3.5 million total reads per sample. After sorted cells were lysed in RLT buffer, RNA was extracted with DNase-treated RNeasy Micro or Mini kits, with the choice depending on cell number. To prevent cross-contamination, each cell subset was processed individually, whereas patient and healthy donor samples were processed jointly. Using the immunoSEQ multiplex PCR, TCRB sequences were amplified from cDNA into 87-bp fragments spanning the CDR3 region. Sequencing of the amplicons was performed on the Illumina HiSeq platform. The authors' pipeline ran thus. Synthetic template baselines were used to correct PCR bias computationally, reads within Hamming distance 2 were collapsed, and singletons that could not be merged were discarded. Reads were aligned against IMGT so that V, D and J genes, CDR3 length and insertions or deletions at six rearrangement sites could be assigned. Clonotype counts were normalized to sorted cell number within each subset before computing true diversity and Gini coefficients with the tcR R package. Repertoire sharing was quantified using the overlap coefficient calculated on TCRB nucleotide sequences. Out-of-frame TCRB sequences from naive cells were analyzed to stand in for the pre-selection repertoire. TCRdb retrieved this table from immuneACCESS and kept in-frame rearrangements only. Not all clones are present; in checked studies, unresolved V genes account for under half, and no reason is known for the remainder. D and trimming were read from the DNA, whereas the V and J calls and clone size are those reported in that table. This sample has about 360,000 clones in its table, and 10% to 15% of those were observed once. The ten top clones hold approximately 0.015% of the sample.

This sequence was found in a young man in good health. The receptor chain draws on TRBV29-1 and TRBJ2-2; the D gene is unclear. The sample was naive CD4+ T cells from blood. The cell subset or site label on this specimen signifies: true naive CD4+ T cells. The CDR3 loop reads CSVEGATNTGELFF. The DNA sequence is TGCAGCGTTGAAGGGGCGACGAACACCGGGGAGCTGTTTTTT.